This entry lists 30 T cell receptor beta chains sequenced from one sample in a study of OX40 agonist ivuxolimab in advanced cancers. Assay used: immunoSEQ multiplex PCR; TCRdb lists only in-frame clones, some missing. The sample has about 75,000 clones, about 88% seen once; the top ten hold about a sixth. The sequences come from CD4+ or CD8+ T cells sorted from blood, collected in a trial of the OX40 agonist ivuxolimab. The origin of the receptors is an adult with an advanced solid tumor such as melanoma, head and neck, liver or kidney cancer.

This sequence joins TRBV7-6 and TRBJ1-1; D possibly corresponds to TRBD1 (5 bases). Germline CDR1 and CDR2: SGHVS and FNYEAQ. This CDR3 has 15 amino acids. V dropped 1 base and J dropped 3 bases, with 12 bases sitting between them. The CDR3 coding sequence is TGTGCCAGCAGCTTAGTCCCGGGACGGGACACTGAAGCTTTCTTT. It encodes CASSLVPGRDTEAFF.

The chain links TRBV19 to TRBJ2-4, with a weak D call TRBD2 (6 bases). The CDR3 has 15 amino acids. Germline V gene data show CDR1 as LNHDA and CDR2 as SQIVND (reference sequence). The V end lost 1 base, the J end lost 0 bases, and 7 bases lay between the germline ends. The CDR3 DNA follows: TGTGCCAGTAGTATAGGGAGGGGAGCCAAAAACATTCAGTACTTC. The encoded protein is CASSIGRGAKNIQYF.

This chain connects TRBV6-1 to TRBJ2-6; D is unresolved. Germline CDR1 reads MNHNS; CDR2 reads SASEGT. V shed 3 bases and J shed 1 base, with 4 bases lying between them. The CDR3 extends over 14 amino acids. Here the CDR3 DNA reads TGTGCCAGCAGTGACAGGTCTGGGGCCAACGTCCTGACTTTC. Protein product: CASSDRSGANVLTF.

The CDR3 loop reads CASSPDRYSNQPQHF. In DNA form, the CDR3 reads TGTGCCAGCAGTCCTGACAGGTATAGCAATCAGCCCCAGCATTTT. The chain carries TRBV2 and TRBJ1-5; TRBD1 is a possible D gene (6 bases). Germline V gene sequence: CDR1 SNHLY, CDR2 FYNNEI. The V gene lost 5 bases and the J gene lost 0 bases, with 11 bases spanning the gap. The CDR3 has 15 amino acids.

The chain employs TRBV6-5 and TRBJ2-5; TRBD2 matches 8 bases. The CDR3 totals 14 residues. V dropped 5 bases and J dropped 5; count of bases not matched to a gene: 7. Germline CDR1 and CDR2: MNHEY and SVGAGI. The CDR3 loop reads CASSPRLARETQYF. The CDR3 coding sequence is TGTGCCAGCAGTCCTCGACTAGCGAGGGAGACCCAGTACTTC.

This chain uses TRBV28 with TRBJ2-2; the match to TRBD2 covers 13 bases. V was pared by 5 bases and J by 5 bases, with 8 bases of the junction left unmatched. The length of the CDR3 is 17 residues. CDR1 and CDR2 from the germline V gene are MDHEN and SYDVKM. Here the CDR3 reads CASSKRPGLAGTGELFF. DNA of the CDR3: TGTGCCAGCAGTAAAAGGCCGGGACTAGCGGGAACCGGGGAGCTGTTTTTT.

This clone turned up a few times. The rearrangement links TRBV28 to TRBJ2-3; 12 bases are a match to TRBD2. CDR1 is MDHEN, CDR2 SYDVKM, per germline. This CDR3 region has 15 residues. The junction had 10 bases not matched to a gene; V was cut back by 9 bases and J by 6 bases. The chain's CDR3 is CASKLAGGVLDTQYF. The CDR3 bases are TGTGCCAGTAAACTAGCGGGAGGCGTCCTCGATACGCAGTATTTT.

The gene calls are TRBV11-2 and TRBJ2-5; maybe TRBD1 (6 bases). The CDR3 runs to 17 residues. Germline V gene data show CDR1 as SGHAT and CDR2 as FQNNGV. V lost 3 bases to trimming and J lost 3 bases, with 20 bases between them. The CDR3 spells CASSFRGTPQGEETQYF. Here the CDR3 DNA reads TGTGCCAGCAGCTTTAGGGGGACCCCTCAAGGCGAAGAGACCCAGTACTTC.

The chain recombines TRBV6-4 with TRBJ1-2, with 7 bases that match TRBD1. CDR3 size: 15 residues. Germline V CDR1 and CDR2: MRHNA, SNTAGT. Trimming at V came to 3 bases and at J to 4 bases, leaving 8 bases not matched to a gene. This CDR3 is CASSEAGTAGYGYTF. CDR3 nucleotide sequence: TGTGCCAGCAGTGAAGCCGGGACAGCAGGCTATGGCTACACCTTC.

The rearrangement uses TRBV5-6 and TRBJ1-2, with TRBD1 identical over 9 bases. The CDR3 totals 17 residues. Trimming cost V 1 base and J 0 bases; bases outside gene matches: 7. Germline CDR1 reads SGHDT; CDR2 reads YYEEEE. The CDR3 protein is CASSLLGTGRANYGYTF. For the CDR3, the DNA is TGTGCCAGCAGCTTGCTCGGGACAGGGCGAGCTAACTATGGCTACACCTTC.

The V and J genes are TRBV2 and TRBJ2-1; D remains ambiguous. This CDR3 region has 12 residues. The germline V gene encodes CDR1 SNHLY and CDR2 FYNNEI. The V gene lost 5 bases and the J gene lost 8 bases, with 10 bases spanning the gap. The CDR3 loop is CASSWGIDEQFF. The CDR3 DNA follows: TGTGCCAGCAGTTGGGGTATCGATGAGCAGTTCTTC. Full variable domain (rest looked up from reference TRBV2 and TRBJ2-1): EPEVTQTPSHQVTQMGQEVILRCVPISNHLYFYWYRQILGQKVEFLVSFYNNEISEKSEIFDDQFSVERPDGSNFTLKIRSTKLEDSAMYFCASSWGIDEQFFGPGTRLTVL.

The V and J genes are TRBV10-2 and TRBJ2-5; 9 nucleotides match TRBD2. Trimming cost V 7 bases and J 4 bases; bases outside gene matches: 7. The CDR3 covers 14 residues. Per the germline V gene, CDR1 is WSHSY and CDR2 is SAAADI. CDR3 sequence: CASTLAGFAETQYF. The CDR3 DNA reads TGCGCCAGCACCCTAGCGGGATTTGCAGAGACCCAGTACTTC.

Here the CDR3 DNA reads TGTGCCACCAGCAGAGATCTAGCGGGAGAGGACGAGCAGTACTTC. Protein sequence: CATSRDLAGEDEQYF. V and J are TRBV15 and TRBJ2-7; 10 bases agree with TRBD2. CDR1 and CDR2 from the germline V gene are LNHNV and YYDKDF (reference sequence). CDR3 size: 15 residues. V was pared by 0 bases and J by 5 bases, with 4 bases of the junction left unmatched.

This clone was seen only a few times. This chain joins TRBV6-5 and TRBJ2-3; D not certain. This CDR3 has 15 residues. V was cut by 0 bases and J by 1 base, with 8 bases left in between. Germline assignment: CDR1 MNHEY and CDR2 SVGAGI. The CDR3 region has the DNA TGTGCCAGCAGTTACTCGAGGTGGGGCACAGATACGCAGTATTTT. This sequence encodes CASSYSRWGTDTQYF.

The chain links TRBV7-2 to TRBJ1-4, with a tentative D call TRBD1 (6 bases). V lost 5 bases to trimming and J lost 7 bases, with 17 bases between them. This CDR3 is 15 amino acids long. Germline CDR1 is SGHTA and CDR2 is FQGNSA. The CDR3 DNA is TGTGCCAGCAGCCCCCCCGGGACAAGAAGTGAAAAACTGTTTTTT. As protein: CASSPPGTRSEKLFF.

The chain combines TRBV10-3 with TRBJ2-5, with 8 bases fitting TRBD1. This CDR3 is 16 amino acids long. V lost 6 bases and J lost 2; bases outside the gene matches: 11. Germline-derived CDR1 and CDR2 are ENHRY and SYGVKD. The CDR3 is CAISAGTGRGQETQYF. In DNA, the CDR3 is TGTGCCATCAGCGCGGGGACAGGAAGAGGGCAAGAGACCCAGTACTTC.

This chain connects TRBV11-2 to TRBJ2-3, with D unresolved. The germline V gene has CDR1 SGHAT and CDR2 FQNNGV. The V end was cut by 5 bases, the J end by 3 bases, with 21 bases between. The CDR3 totals 17 residues. CDR3 bases: TGTGCCAGCAGCCAACCAGCCGCCCCACTACAAACAGATACGCAGTATTTT. This encodes CASSQPAAPLQTDTQYF.

The V call is TRBV19, the J call TRBJ2-1; tentatively, D is TRBD1 (5 bases). Germline V gives CDR1 LNHDA, CDR2 SQIVND (reference sequence). The V gene lost 6 bases and the J gene lost 2 bases, with 11 bases spanning the gap. The CDR3 totals 14 residues. Here the CDR3 DNA reads TGTGCCAGTAGACAGGTCGGAACCTACAATGAGCAGTTCTTC. It translates to CASRQVGTYNEQFF. The complete variable domain, with remaining parts taken from reference TRBV19 and TRBJ2-1, reads DGGITQSPKYLFRKEGQNVTLSCEQNLNHDAMYWYRQDPGQGLRLIYYSQIVNDFQKGDIAEGYSVSREKKESFPLTVTSAQKNPTAFYLCASRQVGTYNEQFFGPGTRLTVL.

This clone was observed a single time. The chain employs TRBV18 and TRBJ2-5; D is unresolved. In germline, CDR1 is KGHSH, CDR2 LQKENI. The V gene lost 6 bases and the J gene lost 1 base, with 12 bases spanning the gap. There are 14 residues in the CDR3. CDR3 protein: CASSLGPIQETQYF. DNA of the CDR3: TGTGCCAGCTCCCTAGGACCCATCCAAGAGACCCAGTACTTC.

The J gene is TRBJ2-1, the V gene TRBV6-6; TRBD2 is a possible D gene (5 bases). CDR1 is MNHNY and CDR2 is SVGAGI in the germline V gene (reference sequence). CDR3 length equals 15 residues. Trimming took 5 bases from V and 0 from J, leaving 11 bases between them. CDR3 in DNA: TGTGCCAGCAGTCCTAGCAGGAGCTCCTACAATGAGCAGTTCTTC. It codes for CASSPSRSSYNEQFF.

The gene calls are TRBV5-4 and TRBJ1-2, with 7 bases aligning to TRBD1. The CDR3 is made up of 13 amino acids. Germline V CDR1 and CDR2: SGHNT, YYREEE (reference sequence). Germline trimming cut 1 base from V and 6 bases from J; bases unmatched to any gene: 3. The CDR3 nucleotides read TGTGCCAGCAGCTTGCAGGGGGTGGATGGCTACACCTTC. It encodes CASSLQGVDGYTF.

The chain couples TRBV6-6 to TRBJ2-7; weak D call: TRBD2 (6 bases). V gave up 2 bases and J gave up 2 bases, with 13 bases separating them. CDR1 and CDR2 (germline): MNHNY, SVGAGI (reference sequence). The CDR3 contains 15 residues. For the CDR3, the DNA is TGTGCCAGCAGTTACGCCAGCGGGCCTACCTACGAGCAGTACTTC. Protein sequence: CASSYASGPTYEQYF.

The table lists this clone with a count of one. J is TRBJ2-3 and V is TRBV10-1; 12 nucleotides line up with TRBD2. The CDR3 consists of 18 residues. Germline V gene data show CDR1 as WNHNN and CDR2 as SYGVQD (reference sequence). V shed 0 bases and J 5 bases; nucleotides not matched to a gene: 9. The CDR3, as DNA: TGCGCCAGCAGTGAGTCGAGGCCTAGCGGGAGGGGGAGAGATACGCAGTATTTT. Translated: CASSESRPSGRGRDTQYF.

The rearrangement links TRBV6-1 to TRBJ1-2; 7 positions match TRBD1. The CDR3 consists of 14 residues. V shed 4 bases, J shed 4 bases, and the junction held 6 bases outside the gene matches. Germline-derived CDR1 and CDR2 are MNHNS and SASEGT. The CDR3 here is CASSVQGRSYGYTF. CDR3 in DNA: TGTGCCAGCAGTGTACAGGGGCGGTCCTATGGCTACACCTTC.

This chain links TRBV6-5 with TRBJ2-3; D is possibly TRBD2 (6 bases). Germline V CDR1 and CDR2: MNHEY, SVGAGI. Trimming took 5 bases from V and 2 from J, leaving 14 bases between them. This CDR3 is 15 amino acids long. CDR3 nucleotide sequence: TGTGCCAGCAGTCAACTGGGGGGACCCACAGATACGCAGTATTTT. Translation: CASSQLGGPTDTQYF.

The chain employs TRBV6-1 and TRBJ2-2; 16 nucleotides agree with TRBD2. The CDR3 spans 17 residues. V lost 4 bases, J lost 5 bases, and 4 bases stayed unmatched. CDR1 and CDR2 (germline): MNHNS, SASEGT. CDR3 loop: CASSAGTSGRDTGELFF. The DNA for the CDR3 is TGTGCCAGCAGTGCCGGGACTAGCGGGAGGGATACCGGGGAGCTGTTTTTT.

The CDR3 bases are TGTGCCAGCAGTTTATTCAGCTACGAGCAGTACTTC. It specifies CASSLFSYEQYF. The chain recombines TRBV28 with TRBJ2-7; D is ambiguous. V lost 1 base and J 3 bases, leaving 4 bases between the germline ends. The CDR3 extends over 12 amino acids. The germline V gene has CDR1 MDHEN and CDR2 SYDVKM.

This chain links TRBV5-6 with TRBJ2-5, with 14 bases lining up with TRBD2. This CDR3 is built from 17 residues. Unmatched junction bases numbered 10, after V lost 4 bases and J lost 5 bases. CDR1 and CDR2 (germline): SGHDT, YYEEEE. The CDR3 loop reads CASSPMTSGRAGETQYF. The CDR3 DNA is TGTGCCAGCAGCCCGATGACTAGCGGGAGGGCCGGGGAGACCCAGTACTTC.

The chain employs TRBV6-6 and TRBJ1-2; possibly TRBD1 for D (5 bases). Germline CDR1 and CDR2: MNHNY and SVGAGI (reference sequence). This CDR3 comprises 15 residues. V was shortened by 4 bases and J by 4 bases, with 16 bases between the two germline ends. In DNA form, the CDR3 reads TGTGCCAGCAGTTTCATCTCCGGGACGGGCTATGGCTACACCTTC. Translation: CASSFISGTGYGYTF.

J is TRBJ2-5 and V is TRBV11-2; TRBD2 matches at 10 bases. Per germline, CDR1 SGHAT and CDR2 FQNNGV. This CDR3 comprises 17 residues. Trimming removed 1 base from V and 4 bases from J; junction bases left unmatched: 9. The CDR3 nucleotides are TGTGCCAGCAGCTTAGGTGGGCTAGCGGGAGTCGGAGAGACCCAGTACTTC. Translating gives CASSLGGLAGVGETQYF.